One T cell receptor (beta chain) is described in this entry. Antigen: not known. CDR3 length: 15 amino acids. Germline values: CDR1 SGHDT, CDR2 YYEEEE. V gave up 7 bases and J gave up 0 bases, with 14 bases separating them. The PCR contained 60 Vbeta and 13 Jbeta primers. In the authors' workflow: The count from a later analysis was about 80 million unique TCR beta chains, about 10 million of them shared. Measured with immunoSEQ multiplex PCR; TCRdb has only the in-frame clones, and not every one. The DNA was the basis for D and trimming; V, J and clone size are from that table. The sample carries tens of thousands of clones, less than 75% recorded once. These data originate in a study of cytomegalovirus exposure and HLA in healthy donors. Study observations and caveats: About 87% or about 30% of the time was how often most TCR beta V segments were productive, according to an earlier analysis. As a later analysis showed, several of the most significant clusters appeared to be linked to common viral pathogens.

Sample: PBMCs. The receptor was isolated from a man aged 25-45 years in good health and CMV-seronegative. The genes are TRBV5-6 and TRBJ1-3; D is possibly TRBD1 (6 bases). CDR3 DNA sequence: TGTGCCAGCTTTCGCACAGGGCCCTCTGGAAACACCATATATTTT. This codes for CASFRTGPSGNTIYF. Drawing the rest from reference TRBV5-6 and TRBJ1-3, the complete variable domain is DAGVTQSPTHLIKTRGQQVTLRCSPKSGHDTVSWYQQALGQGPQFIFQYYEEEERQRGNFPDRFSGHQFPNYSSELNVNALLLGDSALYLCASFRTGPSGNTIYFGEGSWLTVV.